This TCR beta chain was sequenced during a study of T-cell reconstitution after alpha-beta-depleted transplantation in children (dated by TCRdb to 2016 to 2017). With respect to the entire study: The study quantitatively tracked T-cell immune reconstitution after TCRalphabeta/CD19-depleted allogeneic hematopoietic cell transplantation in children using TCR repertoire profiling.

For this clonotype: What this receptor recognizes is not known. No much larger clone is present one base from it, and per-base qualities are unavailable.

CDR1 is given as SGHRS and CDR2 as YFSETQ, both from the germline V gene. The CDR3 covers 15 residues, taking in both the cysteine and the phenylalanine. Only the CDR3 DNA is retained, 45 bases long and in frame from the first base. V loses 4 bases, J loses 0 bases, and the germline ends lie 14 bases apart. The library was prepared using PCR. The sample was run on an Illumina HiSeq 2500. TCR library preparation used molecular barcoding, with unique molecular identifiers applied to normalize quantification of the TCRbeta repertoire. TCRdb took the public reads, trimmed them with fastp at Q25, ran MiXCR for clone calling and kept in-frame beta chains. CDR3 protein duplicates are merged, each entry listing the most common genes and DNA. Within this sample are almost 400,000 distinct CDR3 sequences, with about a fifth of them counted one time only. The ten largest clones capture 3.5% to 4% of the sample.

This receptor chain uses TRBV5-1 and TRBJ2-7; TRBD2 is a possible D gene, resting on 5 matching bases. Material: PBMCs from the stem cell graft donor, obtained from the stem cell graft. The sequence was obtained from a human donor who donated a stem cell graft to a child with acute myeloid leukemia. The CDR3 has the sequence CASSKSGQVSYEQYF. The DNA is TGCGCCAGCAGCAAAAGCGGTCAGGTCTCCTACGAGCAGTACTTC.